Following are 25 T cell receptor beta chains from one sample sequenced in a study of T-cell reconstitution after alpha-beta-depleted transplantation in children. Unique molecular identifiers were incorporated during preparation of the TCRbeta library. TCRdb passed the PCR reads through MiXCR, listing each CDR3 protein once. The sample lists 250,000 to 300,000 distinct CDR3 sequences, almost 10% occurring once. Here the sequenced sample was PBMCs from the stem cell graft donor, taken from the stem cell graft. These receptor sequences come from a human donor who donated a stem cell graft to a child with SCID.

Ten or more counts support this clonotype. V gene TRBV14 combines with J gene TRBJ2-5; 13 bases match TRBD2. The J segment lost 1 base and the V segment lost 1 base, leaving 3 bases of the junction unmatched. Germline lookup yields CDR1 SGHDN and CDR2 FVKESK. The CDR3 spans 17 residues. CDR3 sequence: CASSQGRTSGGQETQYF. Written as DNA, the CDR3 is TGTGCCAGCAGCCAAGGGAGGACTAGCGGGGGCCAAGAGACCCAGTACTTC. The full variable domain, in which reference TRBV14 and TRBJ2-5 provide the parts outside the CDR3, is EAGVTQFPSHSVIEKGQTVTLRCDPISGHDNLYWYRRVMGKEIKFLLHFVKESKQDESGMPNNRFLAERTGGTYSTLKVQPAELEDSGVYFCASSQGRTSGGQETQYFGPGTRLLVL.

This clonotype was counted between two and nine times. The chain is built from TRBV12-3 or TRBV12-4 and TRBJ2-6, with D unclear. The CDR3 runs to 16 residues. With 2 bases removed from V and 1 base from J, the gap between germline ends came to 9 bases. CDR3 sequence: CASSLRRVSGANVLTF. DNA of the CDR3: TGTGCCAGCAGTTTACGTAGGGTTTCTGGGGCCAACGTCCTGACTTTC.

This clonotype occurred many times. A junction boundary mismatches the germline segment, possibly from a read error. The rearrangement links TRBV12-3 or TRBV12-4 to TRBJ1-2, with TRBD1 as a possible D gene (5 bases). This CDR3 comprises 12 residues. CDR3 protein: CASSLLGDGYTF. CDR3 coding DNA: TGCGCCAGCAGCTTGTTAGGGGACGGCTACACCTTC.

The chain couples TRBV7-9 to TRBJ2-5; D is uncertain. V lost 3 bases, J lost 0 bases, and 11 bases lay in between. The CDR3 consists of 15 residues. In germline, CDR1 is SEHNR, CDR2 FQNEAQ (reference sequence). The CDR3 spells CASSLATRYQETQYF. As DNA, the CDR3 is TGTGCCAGCAGCTTGGCAACAAGGTACCAAGAGACCCAGTACTTC.

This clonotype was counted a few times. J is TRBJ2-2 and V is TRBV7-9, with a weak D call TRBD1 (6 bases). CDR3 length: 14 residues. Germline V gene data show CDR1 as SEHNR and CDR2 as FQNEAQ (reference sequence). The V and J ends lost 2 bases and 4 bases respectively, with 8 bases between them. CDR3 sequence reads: CASSLPQGTGELFF. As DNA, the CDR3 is TGTGCCAGCAGCTTACCACAGGGCACCGGGGAGCTGTTTTTT.

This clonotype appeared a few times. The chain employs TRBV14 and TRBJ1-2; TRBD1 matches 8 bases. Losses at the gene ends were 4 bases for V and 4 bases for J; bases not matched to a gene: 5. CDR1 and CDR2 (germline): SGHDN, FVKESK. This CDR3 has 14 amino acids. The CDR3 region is CASSRAGTGYGYTF. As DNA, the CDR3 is TGTGCCAGCAGCCGGGCCGGGACAGGCTATGGCTACACCTTC.

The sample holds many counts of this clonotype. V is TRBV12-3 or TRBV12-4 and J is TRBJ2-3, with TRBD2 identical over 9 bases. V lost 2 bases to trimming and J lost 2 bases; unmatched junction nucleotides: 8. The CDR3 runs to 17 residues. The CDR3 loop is CASSLRLAGTSTDTQYF. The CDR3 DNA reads TGTGCCAGCAGTTTAAGGCTAGCGGGGACATCCACAGATACGCAGTATTTT.

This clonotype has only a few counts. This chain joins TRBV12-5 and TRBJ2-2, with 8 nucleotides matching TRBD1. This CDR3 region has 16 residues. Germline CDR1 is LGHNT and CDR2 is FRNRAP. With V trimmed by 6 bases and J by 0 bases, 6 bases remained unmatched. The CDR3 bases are TGTGCTAGTGGAATTACAGGGGGGTCGAACACCGGGGAGCTGTTTTTT. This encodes CASGITGGSNTGELFF.

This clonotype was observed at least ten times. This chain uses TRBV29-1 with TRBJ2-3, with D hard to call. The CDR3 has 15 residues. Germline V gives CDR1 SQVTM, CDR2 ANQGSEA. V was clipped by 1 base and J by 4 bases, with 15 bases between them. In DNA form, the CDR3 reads TGCAGCGTTGAAGGCCTAGTGGGGAAATCAGATACGCAGTATTTT. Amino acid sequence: CSVEGLVGKSDTQYF.

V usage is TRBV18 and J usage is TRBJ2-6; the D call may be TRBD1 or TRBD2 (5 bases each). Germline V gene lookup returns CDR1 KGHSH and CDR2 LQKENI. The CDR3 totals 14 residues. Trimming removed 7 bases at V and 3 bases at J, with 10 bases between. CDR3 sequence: CASYPGSGANVLTF. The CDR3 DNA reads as TGTGCCAGCTACCCAGGGAGTGGGGCCAACGTCCTGACTTTC.

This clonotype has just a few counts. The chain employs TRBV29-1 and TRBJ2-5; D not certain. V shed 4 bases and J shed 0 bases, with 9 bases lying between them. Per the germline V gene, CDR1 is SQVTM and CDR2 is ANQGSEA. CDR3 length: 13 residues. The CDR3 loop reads CSVGLGDQETQYF. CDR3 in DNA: TGCAGCGTTGGGCTTGGGGACCAAGAGACCCAGTACTTC.

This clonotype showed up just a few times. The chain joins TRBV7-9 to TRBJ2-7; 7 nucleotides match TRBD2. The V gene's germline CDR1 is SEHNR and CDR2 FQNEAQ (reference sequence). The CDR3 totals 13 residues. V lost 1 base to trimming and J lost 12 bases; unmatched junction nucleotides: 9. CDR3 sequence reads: CASSLGLGGSSYF. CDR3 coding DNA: TGTGCCAGCAGCTTAGGCCTGGGGGGGAGCTCGTACTTC.

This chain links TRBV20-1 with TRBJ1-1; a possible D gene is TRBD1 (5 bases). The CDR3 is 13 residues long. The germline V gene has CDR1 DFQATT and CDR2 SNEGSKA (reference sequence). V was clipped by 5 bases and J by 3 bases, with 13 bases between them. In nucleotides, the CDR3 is TGCAGTGCTCCGGGACTCAGAGACACTGAAGCTTTCTTT. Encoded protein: CSAPGLRDTEAFF.

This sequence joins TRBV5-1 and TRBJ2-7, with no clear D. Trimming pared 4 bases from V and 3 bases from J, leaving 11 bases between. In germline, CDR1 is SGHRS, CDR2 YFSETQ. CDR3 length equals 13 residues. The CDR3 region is CASSGQDLYEQYF. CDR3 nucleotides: TGCGCCAGCAGCGGGCAGGACCTCTACGAGCAGTACTTC.

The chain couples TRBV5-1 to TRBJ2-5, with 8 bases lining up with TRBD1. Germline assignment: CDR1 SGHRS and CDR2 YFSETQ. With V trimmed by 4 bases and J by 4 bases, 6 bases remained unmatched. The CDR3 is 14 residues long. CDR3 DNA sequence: TGCGCCAGCAGCCCCGGACAGGGAATAGAGACCCAGTACTTC. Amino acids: CASSPGQGIETQYF.

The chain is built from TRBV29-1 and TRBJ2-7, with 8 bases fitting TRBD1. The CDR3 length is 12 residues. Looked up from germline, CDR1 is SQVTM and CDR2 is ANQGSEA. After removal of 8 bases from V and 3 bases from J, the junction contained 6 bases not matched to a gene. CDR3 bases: TGCAGCCTGACGACAGGGGACTACGAGCAGTACTTC. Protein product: CSLTTGDYEQYF.

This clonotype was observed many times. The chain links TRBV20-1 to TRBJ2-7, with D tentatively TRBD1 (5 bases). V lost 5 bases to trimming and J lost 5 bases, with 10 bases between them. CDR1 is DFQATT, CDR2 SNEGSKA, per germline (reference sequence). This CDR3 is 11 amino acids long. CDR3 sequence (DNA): TGCAGTGCTGGGGCTCCGGACGAGCAGTACTTC. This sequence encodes CSAGAPDEQYF.

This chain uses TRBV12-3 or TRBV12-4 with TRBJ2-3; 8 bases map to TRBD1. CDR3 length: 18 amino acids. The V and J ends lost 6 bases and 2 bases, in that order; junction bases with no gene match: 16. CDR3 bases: TGTGCCAGCAGCCCCTTCGCAGGGGGCCTCAAATTCACAGATACGCAGTATTTT. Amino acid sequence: CASSPFAGGLKFTDTQYF.

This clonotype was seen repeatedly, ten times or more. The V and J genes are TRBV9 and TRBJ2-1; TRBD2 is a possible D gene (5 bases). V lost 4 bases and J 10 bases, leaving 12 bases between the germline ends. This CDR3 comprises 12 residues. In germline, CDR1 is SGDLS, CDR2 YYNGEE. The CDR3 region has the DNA TGTGCCAGCAGCCCCCGGGAAACAGAGCAGTTCTTC. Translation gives CASSPRETEQFF.

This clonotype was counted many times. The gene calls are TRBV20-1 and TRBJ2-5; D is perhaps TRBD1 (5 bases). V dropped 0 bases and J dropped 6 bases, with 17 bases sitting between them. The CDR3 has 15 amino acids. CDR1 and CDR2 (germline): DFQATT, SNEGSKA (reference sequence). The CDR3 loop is CSARDNAGMGKTQYF. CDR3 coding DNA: TGCAGTGCTAGAGATAACGCAGGGATGGGGAAGACCCAGTACTTC.

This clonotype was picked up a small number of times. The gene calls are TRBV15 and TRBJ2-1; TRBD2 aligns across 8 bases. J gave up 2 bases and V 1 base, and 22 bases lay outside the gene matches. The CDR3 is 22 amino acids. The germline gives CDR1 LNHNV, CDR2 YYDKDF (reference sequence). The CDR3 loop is CATSRGGSGASIMDVPYNEQFF. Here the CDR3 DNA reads TGTGCCACCAGCAGAGGGGGTAGCGGGGCCTCTATAATGGATGTTCCCTACAATGAGCAGTTCTTC.

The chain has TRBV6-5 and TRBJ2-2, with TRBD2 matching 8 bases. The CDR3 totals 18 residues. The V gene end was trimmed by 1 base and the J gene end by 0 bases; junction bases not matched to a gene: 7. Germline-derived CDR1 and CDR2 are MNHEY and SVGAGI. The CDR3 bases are TGTGCCAGCAGTTACTATTCGCCCGGGGGGGCGAACACCGGGGAGCTGTTTTTT. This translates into CASSYYSPGGANTGELFF.

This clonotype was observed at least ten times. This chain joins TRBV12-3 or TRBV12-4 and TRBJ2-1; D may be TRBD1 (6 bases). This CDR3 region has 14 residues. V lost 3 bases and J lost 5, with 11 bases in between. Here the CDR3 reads CASSFTGSDNEQFF. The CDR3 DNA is TGTGCCAGCAGTTTCACAGGGTCCGACAATGAGCAGTTCTTC.

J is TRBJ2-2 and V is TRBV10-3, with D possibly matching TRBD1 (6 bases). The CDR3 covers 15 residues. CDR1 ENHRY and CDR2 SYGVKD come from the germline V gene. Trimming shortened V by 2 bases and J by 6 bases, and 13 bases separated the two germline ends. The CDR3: CAISERDQGPGELFF. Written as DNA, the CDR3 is TGTGCCATCAGTGAGCGGGATCAGGGGCCCGGGGAGCTGTTTTTT.

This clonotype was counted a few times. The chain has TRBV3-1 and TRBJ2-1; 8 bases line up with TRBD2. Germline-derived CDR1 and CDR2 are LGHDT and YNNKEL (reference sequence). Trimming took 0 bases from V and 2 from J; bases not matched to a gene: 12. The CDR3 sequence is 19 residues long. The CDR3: CASSQDWPAGAPTYNEQFF. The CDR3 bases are TGTGCCAGCAGCCAAGATTGGCCAGCGGGGGCCCCCACCTACAATGAGCAGTTCTTC.